The 22 T cell receptor beta chains listed next were all sequenced from one sample in a study of blood T cell repertoires in COVID-19. Data came from immunoSEQ multiplex PCR; TCRdb stores just in-frame clones and leaves some out. The sample contains about 140,000 clones, roughly four fifths of which appear only once. The sample was peripheral blood. Receptor source: a woman aged 80 or over with acute or convalescent COVID-19.

This chain uses TRBV12-3 or TRBV12-4 with TRBJ2-7; possibly TRBD1 for D (5 bases). V gave up 6 bases and J gave up 3 bases, with 12 bases separating them. CDR3 size: 13 residues. CDR3 in amino acids: CASSTSGFYEQYF. The DNA of the CDR3 is TGTGCCAGCAGCACCTCAGGGTTCTACGAGCAGTACTTC.

This chain uses TRBV4-1 with TRBJ2-3; weak D call: TRBD2 (7 bases). The CDR3 has 15 residues. The V and J ends lost 6 bases and 2 bases respectively, with 15 bases between them. Germline V lookup: CDR1 MGHRA, CDR2 YSYEKL. The CDR3 DNA reads as TGCGCCAGCAGACCTCGCGGGGGCAACACAGATACGCAGTATTTT. Translated: CASRPRGGNTDTQYF.

V gene TRBV15 combines with J gene TRBJ1-2, with D hard to call. CDR1 and CDR2 (germline): LNHNV, YYDKDF (reference sequence). The CDR3 has 13 amino acids. Trimming left V 0 bases short and J 8 bases short, with 10 bases between. In DNA form, the CDR3 reads TGTGCCACCAGCAGAGATCCGCGGTCCGGCTACACCTTC. This encodes CATSRDPRSGYTF.

V and J are TRBV19 and TRBJ2-5; D possibly corresponds to TRBD2 (5 bases). The CDR3 covers 13 residues. The germline CDR1 and CDR2 sequences are LNHDA and SQIVND (reference sequence). Trimming shortened V by 10 bases and J by 5 bases, and 17 bases separated the two germline ends. CDR3 protein: CATRSGRVETQYF. CDR3 nucleotides: TGTGCCACCAGGTCGGGGAGAGTGGAGACCCAGTACTTC.

This chain connects TRBV3-1 (or the pseudogene TRBV3-2) to TRBJ2-2; 8 bases match TRBD1. The V gene end was trimmed by 1 base and the J gene end by 6 bases; junction bases not matched to a gene: 7. Germline-derived CDR1 and CDR2 are LGHDT and YNNKEL (reference sequence). CDR3 length: 16 residues. The CDR3 region is CASSQVAQGVAGELFF. The CDR3 DNA follows: TGTGCCAGCAGCCAAGTGGCACAGGGGGTGGCCGGGGAGCTGTTTTTT.

A few counts support this clone. In nucleotides, the CDR3 is TGTGCCATCTATCCACGGACAGGCAATCAGCCCCAGCATTTT. Protein product: CAIYPRTGNQPQHF. The V and J genes are TRBV6-5 and TRBJ1-5; TRBD1 is a possible D gene (6 bases). CDR1 and CDR2 from the germline V gene are MNHEY and SVGAGI. Trimming cost V 10 bases and J 2 bases, with 15 bases left between them. The CDR3 extends over 14 amino acids.

The V gene is TRBV28, the J gene TRBJ1-5; D unclear. The CDR3 is made up of 11 amino acids. Trimming stripped 6 bases from V and 3 bases from J, with 3 bases between. Germline V lookup: CDR1 MDHEN, CDR2 SYDVKM. The DNA of the CDR3 is TGTGCCAGCAGCTACAATCAGCCCCAGCATTTT. This sequence encodes CASSYNQPQHF.

The table lists this clone with a count of one. The chain couples TRBV28 to TRBJ1-1; D unresolved. V gave up 6 bases and J gave up 5 bases, with 10 bases separating them. CDR3 length equals 12 residues. The germline V gene has CDR1 MDHEN and CDR2 SYDVKM. CDR3 in amino acids: CASSDHRTEAFF. As DNA, the CDR3 is TGTGCCAGCAGCGACCACAGAACTGAAGCTTTCTTT. Using reference TRBV28 and TRBJ1-1 for the parts outside the CDR3, the full variable domain is DVKVTQSSRYLVKRTGEKVFLECVQDMDHENMFWYRQDPGLGLRLIYFSYDVKMKEKGDIPEGYSVSREKKERFSLILESASTNQTSMYLCASSDHRTEAFFGQGTRLTVV.

V usage is TRBV5-1 and J usage is TRBJ2-1; 8 nucleotides match TRBD2. From germline, CDR1 is SGHRS and CDR2 YFSETQ. The V segment lost 2 bases and the J segment 12 bases; nucleotides outside the gene matches: 13. This CDR3 has 15 residues. CDR3 coding DNA: TGCGCCAGCAGCTTAGTAATAGCGGGACGGGACCGGCAGTTCTTC. Its protein product is CASSLVIAGRDRQFF.

The chain has TRBV9 and TRBJ1-2; 9 bases are a match to TRBD1. The CDR3 sequence is 16 residues long. After removal of 1 base from V and 8 bases from J, the junction contained 12 bases not matched to a gene. Germline CDR1 SGDLS, CDR2 YYNGEE. The CDR3 bases are TGTGCCAGCAGCGTAAATACAGGGGGCAACGCAGGCGGCTACACCTTC. This encodes CASSVNTGGNAGGYTF.

This clone was observed a handful of times. The chain employs TRBV11-2 and TRBJ2-7; D is undetermined. Germline V CDR1 and CDR2: SGHAT, FQNNGV. Trimming removed 4 bases from V and 0 bases from J, with 10 bases in between. The CDR3 runs to 14 residues. The CDR3 loop reads CASSSTTGSYEQYF. The CDR3 coding sequence is TGTGCCAGCAGCTCCACCACGGGCTCCTACGAGCAGTACTTC. Complete variable domain (other parts from reference TRBV11-2 and TRBJ2-7): EAGVAQSPRYKIIEKRQSVAFWCNPISGHATLYWYQQILGQGPKLLIQFQNNGVVDDSQLPKDRFSAERLKGVDSTLKIQPAKLEDSAVYLCASSSTTGSYEQYFGPGTRLTVT.

V is TRBV10-2 and J is TRBJ2-5; maybe TRBD1 (7 bases). V lost 2 bases, J lost 5 bases, and 18 bases lay in between. Germline CDR1 WSHSY, CDR2 SAAADI. The CDR3 length is 16 residues. The CDR3 protein is CASSENGGGGRETQYF. For the CDR3, the DNA is TGCGCCAGCAGTGAGAATGGAGGGGGCGGCCGGGAGACCCAGTACTTC.

V and J are TRBV19 and TRBJ2-1, with TRBD1 identical over 8 bases. The junction had 4 bases not matched to a gene; V was cut back by 4 bases and J by 8 bases. Germline lookup yields CDR1 LNHDA and CDR2 SQIVND (reference sequence). There are 13 residues in the CDR3. As DNA, the CDR3 is TGTGCCAGTAGTAGGACAGGGACCCATGAGCAGTTCTTC. As protein: CASSRTGTHEQFF.

This chain links TRBV10-3 with TRBJ1-2; TRBD1 agrees at 10 bases. This CDR3 is 12 amino acids long. Germline loops: CDR1 ENHRY, CDR2 SYGVKD. V lost 6 bases and J lost 5; bases outside the gene matches: 0. DNA of the CDR3: TGTGCCATCAGGGGACAGGGGTATGGCTACACCTTC. Its translation: CAIRGQGYGYTF.

This clone has a handful of counts. This chain connects TRBV19 to TRBJ2-1, with TRBD1 as a possible D gene (6 bases). The CDR3 runs to 14 residues. From germline, CDR1 is LNHDA and CDR2 SQIVND (reference sequence). The V end was cut by 3 bases, the J end by 2 bases, with 8 bases between. CDR3 DNA: TGTGCCAGTAGTATCGGACAGACCTACAATGAGCAGTTCTTC. This gives the protein CASSIGQTYNEQFF.

The genes are TRBV7-6 and TRBJ2-2, with 8 bases aligning to TRBD2. The CDR3 runs 16 residues. V trimming: 3 bases; J trimming: 5 bases; junction bases outside the gene matches: 8. Germline lookup yields CDR1 SGHVS and CDR2 FNYEAQ. The CDR3 is CASSFPAGAGTGELFF. The CDR3 coding sequence is TGTGCCAGCAGCTTTCCAGCGGGAGCGGGAACCGGGGAGCTGTTTTTT.

The chain links TRBV18 to TRBJ2-7; no definite D call. The germline V gene has CDR1 KGHSH and CDR2 LQKENI. The germline V and J ends were trimmed by 2 bases and 6 bases, with 14 bases remaining between them. The CDR3 has 14 amino acids. The CDR3 DNA is TGTGCCAGCTCACCAGGGTTAGGTAGCAGCGAGCAGTACTTC. It translates to CASSPGLGSSEQYF.

V is TRBV7-3 and J is TRBJ2-1; 7 bases line up with TRBD1. The trim removed 6 bases at V and 14 bases at J, leaving 13 bases unmatched. This CDR3 comprises 13 residues. CDR1 SGHTA and CDR2 FQGTGA come from the germline V gene. This chain's CDR3 is CASSPNPTGFKFF. Here the CDR3 DNA reads TGTGCCAGCAGTCCTAACCCGACAGGGTTCAAGTTCTTC.

The rearrangement uses TRBV14 and TRBJ2-7; 12 bases line up with TRBD2. Germline CDR1 is SGHDN and CDR2 is FVKESK. The CDR3 has 16 amino acids. The junction had 8 bases not matched to a gene; V was cut back by 2 bases and J by 6 bases. The CDR3 nucleotides read TGTGCCAGCAGCCAATCGCGACTAGCGGGAGTCTCCGAGCAGTACTTC. Its translation: CASSQSRLAGVSEQYF.

The J gene is TRBJ1-1, the V gene TRBV7-9; tentatively, D is TRBD1 (6 bases). Germline V gives CDR1 SEHNR, CDR2 FQNEAQ (reference sequence). This CDR3 spans 17 amino acids. Trimming removed 6 bases at V and 4 bases at J, with 24 bases between. The CDR3 is CASRYTGSALSSTEAFF. The CDR3 coding sequence is TGTGCCAGCAGGTACACAGGGTCTGCCCTTTCGAGCACTGAAGCTTTCTTT. Full variable domain (missing parts from reference TRBV7-9 and TRBJ1-1): DTGVSQNPRHKITKRGQNVTFRCDPISEHNRLYWYRQTLGQGPEFLTYFQNEAQLEKSRLLSDRFSAERPKGSFSTLEIQRTEQGDSAMYLCASRYTGSALSSTEAFFGQGTRLTVV.

This clone was detected once. V gene TRBV6-6 combines with J gene TRBJ2-7, with 10 positions matching TRBD2. The germline V gene encodes CDR1 MNHNY and CDR2 SVGAGI (reference sequence). Trimming at V came to 6 bases and at J to 7 bases, leaving 12 bases not matched to a gene. There are 15 residues in the CDR3. The CDR3 loop reads CASSWGGLAGVEQYF. CDR3 nucleotides: TGTGCCAGCAGCTGGGGCGGGCTAGCGGGAGTTGAGCAGTACTTC.

This clone was observed once. The V call is TRBV15, the J call TRBJ2-7, with D possibly matching TRBD2 (6 bases). With 2 bases removed from V and 4 bases from J, the gap between germline ends came to 15 bases. CDR3 length: 15 residues. Germline V gene lookup returns CDR1 LNHNV and CDR2 YYDKDF (reference sequence). DNA of the CDR3: TGTGCCACCAGCAGACCACGGACGGGGGAGTACGAGCAGTACTTC. Translated: CATSRPRTGEYEQYF.